Below, one TCR beta chain is given with its context. Germline V gene data show CDR1 as LGHNT and CDR2 as FRNRAP. V was clipped by 6 bases and J by 7 bases, with 18 bases between them. This CDR3 has 15 residues. The data stem from a study of blood T cell repertoires in COVID-19. In the study overall: The United States, Italy and Spain supplied acute and convalescent COVID-19 samples. PBMCs, B-cell-depleted T cells, or T cells were the source of the cDNA or gDNA that made up the material.

Authors' data handling: Nucleated cell number was recorded as an estimate derived from reference gene primer amplification. Sequencing was performed with immunoSEQ multiplex PCR; in TCRdb, only in-frame clones are kept and a portion is missing. V, J and clone size reflect that table, while D and trimming were determined from the DNA. Among around 97,000 clones listed, over 65% were seen once. The TCR was taken from a human donor in a cohort sampled during active COVID-19. Sequences were obtained from peripheral blood. The J gene is TRBJ1-4, the V gene TRBV12-5; TRBD1 is a possible D gene (6 bases). The CDR3 bases are TGTGCTAGTGGCCCCGTCGGGGGGCAAAGTGAAAAACTGTTTTTT. Amino acids: CASGPVGGQSEKLFF.